This T cell receptor (beta chain) was recovered during a study of regulatory T cells in long-lasting Graves disease. Trimming stripped 6 bases from V and 2 bases from J, with 8 bases between. The CDR3 is 13 amino acids. Study results and caveats: Relative to new patients (around 1,000), persistent patients exhibited greater sharing of public clonotypes (approximately 2,700).

Construction of TCR beta libraries relied on iRepertoire HTBI primers and on Arm-PCR targeting CDR3 regions. Original analysis: Sequenced samples collectively carried 62 TRBV and some 15 TRBJ segments. One entry per CDR3 protein, called by TCRdb with MiXCR from the multiplex PCR reads. TCRdb, not the authors, supplied the V and J calls. Of 650,000 to 700,000 distinct CDR3 sequences in the sample, around 30% are singletons; the top ten hold 35% to 55%. As to time point: persistent/refractory GD, antithyroid drugs over 5 years with positive TRAb. After RNA was extracted from PBMCs, the TCR library was made from it. This clonotype was counted many times. Its specificity is unknown.

The source is a female donor with Graves disease. The sequencing used peripheral blood mononuclear cells (PBMCs), collected when the disease was refractory, from a patient treated with antithyroid drugs. The rearrangement joins TRBV12-3 or TRBV12-4 to TRBJ1-5, with TRBD1 as a possible D gene (5 bases). The chain's CDR3 is CASSRQRNQPQHF. The CDR3 bases are TGTGCCAGCAGCCGACAGCGCAATCAGCCCCAGCATTTT.